This T cell receptor beta chain was found in a study of blood T cells in healthy people across ages. The CDR3 contains 14 residues. Germline CDR1 is DFQATT and CDR2 is SNEGSKA (reference sequence). The ends lost 5 bases at V and 8 bases at J; junction bases unmatched: 11. The authors ran a second PCR of about 6 to 11 cycles using a sample-barcoded 5' primer and a J-beta primer mix. TCRdb re-called the 5' RACE reads through MiXCR, storing one row per CDR3 protein. In the table there are approximately 880,000 distinct CDR3 sequences, approximately 49% of which are singletons. V and J are TRBV20-1 and TRBJ2-1, with 8 bases lining up with TRBD2. This TCR came from a man aged 30 to 39 in good health. The specimen was blood. The CDR3 loop reads CSARIAGRLDEQFF. The CDR3 nucleotides read TGCAGTGCTCGAATAGCGGGACGACTCGATGAGCAGTTCTTC.